This T cell receptor beta chain was identified in a study of PD-1 blockade in mismatch repair-deficient tumors. Study at large: Patients had over ten mismatch repair-deficient cancer types and were previously treated and progressing.

The CDR3 totals 15 residues. Germline loops: CDR1 LNHDA, CDR2 SQIVND (reference sequence). Trimming shortened V by 1 base and J by 5 bases, and 14 bases separated the two germline ends. Data came from immunoSEQ multiplex PCR; TCRdb stores just in-frame clones and leaves some out. The sample has more than 40,000 clones; 78% are singletons. General study results and limits: Tumor-resident clones, often undetectable pretreatment in blood, expanded then contracted after pembrolizumab.

Worth noting for this clone: Its target is unknown.

The sequence derives from an adult with mismatch repair-deficient cancer. V gene TRBV19 combines with J gene TRBJ1-1, with a weak D call TRBD1 (5 bases). The sample here was peripheral blood, taken 4 weeks after starting pembrolizumab. The CDR3 sequence is CASSIVGSSGTEAFF. The CDR3 coding sequence is TGTGCCAGTAGTATAGTTGGATCTTCAGGGACTGAAGCTTTCTTT.